This record looks at one T cell receptor (beta chain) sequence and its context. The data were taken from a study of CD8 T cells in Susac syndrome. When the RNA was reverse transcribed, random hexamers were used with an input of roughly 0.45 to 1 ug. Each CDR3 protein is one row after TCRdb ran MiXCR on the immunoSEQ multiplex PCR reads. The repertoire holds about 180,000 distinct CDR3 sequences, with roughly 96% as singletons. There are 15 residues in the CDR3. V was clipped by 1 base and J by 4 bases, with 12 bases between them. Germline V gene lookup returns CDR1 MNHEY and CDR2 SMNVEV (reference sequence).

This receptor was taken from a human donor with multiple sclerosis. The sequencing sample was made of CD8+ T cells from PBMCs. The V gene is TRBV27, the J gene TRBJ2-3; a weak D match, TRBD1 (5 bases). CDR3 amino acids: CASSLLQAVPDTQYF. CDR3 nucleotide sequence: TGTGCCAGCAGTTTATTACAGGCGGTCCCAGATACGCAGTATTTT.